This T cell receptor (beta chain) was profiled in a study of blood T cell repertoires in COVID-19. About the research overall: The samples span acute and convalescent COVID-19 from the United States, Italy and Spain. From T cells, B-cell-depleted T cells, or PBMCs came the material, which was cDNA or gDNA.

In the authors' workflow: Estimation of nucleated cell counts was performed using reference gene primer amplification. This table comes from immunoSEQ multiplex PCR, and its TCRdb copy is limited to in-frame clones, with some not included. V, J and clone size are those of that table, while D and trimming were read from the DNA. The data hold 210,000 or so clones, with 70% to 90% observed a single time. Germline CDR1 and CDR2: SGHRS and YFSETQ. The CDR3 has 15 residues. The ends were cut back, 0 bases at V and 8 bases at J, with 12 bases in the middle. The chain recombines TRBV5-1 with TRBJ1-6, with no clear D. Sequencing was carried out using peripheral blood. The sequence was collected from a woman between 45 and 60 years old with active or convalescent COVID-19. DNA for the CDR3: TGCGCCAGCAGCTTGGAGGGAGGGAGGTATTCACCCCTCCACTTT. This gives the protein CASSLEGGRYSPLHF.